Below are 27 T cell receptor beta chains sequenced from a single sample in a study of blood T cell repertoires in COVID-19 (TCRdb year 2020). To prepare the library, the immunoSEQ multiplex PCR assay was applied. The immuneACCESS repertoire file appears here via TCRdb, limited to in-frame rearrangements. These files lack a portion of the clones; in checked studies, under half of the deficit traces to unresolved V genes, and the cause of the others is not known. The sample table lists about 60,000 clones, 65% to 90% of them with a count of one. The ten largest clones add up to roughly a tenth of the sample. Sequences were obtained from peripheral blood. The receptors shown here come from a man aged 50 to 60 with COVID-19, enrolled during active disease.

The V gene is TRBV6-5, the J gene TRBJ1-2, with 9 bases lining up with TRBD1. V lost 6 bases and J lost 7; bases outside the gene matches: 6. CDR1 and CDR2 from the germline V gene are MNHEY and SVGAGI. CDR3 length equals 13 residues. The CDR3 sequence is CASSPRDRAGYTF. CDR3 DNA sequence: TGTGCCAGCAGCCCCCGGGACAGGGCTGGCTACACCTTC.

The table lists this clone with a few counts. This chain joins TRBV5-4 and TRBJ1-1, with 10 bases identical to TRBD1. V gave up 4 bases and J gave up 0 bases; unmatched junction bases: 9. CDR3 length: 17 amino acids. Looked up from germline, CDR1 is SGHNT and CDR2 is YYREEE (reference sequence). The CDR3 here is CASSRVPGQGLNTEAFF. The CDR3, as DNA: TGTGCCAGCAGCCGTGTCCCGGGACAGGGGTTGAACACTGAAGCTTTCTTT.

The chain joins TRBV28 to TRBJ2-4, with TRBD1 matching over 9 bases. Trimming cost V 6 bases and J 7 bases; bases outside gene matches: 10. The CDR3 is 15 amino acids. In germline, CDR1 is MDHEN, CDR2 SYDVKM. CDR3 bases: TGTGCCAGCAGACCTCAACCGGGACAGGGCAACATTCAGTACTTC. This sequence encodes CASRPQPGQGNIQYF.

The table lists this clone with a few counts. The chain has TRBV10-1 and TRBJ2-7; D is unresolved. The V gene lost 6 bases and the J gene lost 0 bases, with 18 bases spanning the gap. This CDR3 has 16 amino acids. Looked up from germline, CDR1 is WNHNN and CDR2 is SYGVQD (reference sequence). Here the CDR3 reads CASSVARFYLSYEQYF. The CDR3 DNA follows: TGCGCCAGCAGCGTAGCCAGATTCTATCTCTCCTACGAGCAGTACTTC.

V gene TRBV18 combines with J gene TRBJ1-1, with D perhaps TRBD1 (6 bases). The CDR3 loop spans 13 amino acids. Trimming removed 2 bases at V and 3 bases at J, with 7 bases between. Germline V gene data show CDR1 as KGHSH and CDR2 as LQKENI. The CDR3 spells CASSPGQYTEAFF. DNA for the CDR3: TGTGCCAGCTCACCAGGACAGTACACTGAAGCTTTCTTT.

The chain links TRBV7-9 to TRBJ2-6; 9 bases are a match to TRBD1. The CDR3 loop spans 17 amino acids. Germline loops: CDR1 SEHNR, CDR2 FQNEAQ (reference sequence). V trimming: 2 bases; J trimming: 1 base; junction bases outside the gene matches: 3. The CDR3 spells CASSLWDRESGANVLTF. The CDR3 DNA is TGTGCCAGCAGCTTATGGGACAGGGAGTCTGGGGCCAACGTCCTGACTTTC.

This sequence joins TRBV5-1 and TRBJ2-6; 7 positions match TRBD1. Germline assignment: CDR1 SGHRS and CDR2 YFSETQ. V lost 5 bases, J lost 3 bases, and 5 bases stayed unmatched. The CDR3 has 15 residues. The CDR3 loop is CASRNRGFGANVLTF. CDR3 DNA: TGCGCCAGCAGAAACAGGGGTTTTGGGGCCAACGTCCTGACTTTC.

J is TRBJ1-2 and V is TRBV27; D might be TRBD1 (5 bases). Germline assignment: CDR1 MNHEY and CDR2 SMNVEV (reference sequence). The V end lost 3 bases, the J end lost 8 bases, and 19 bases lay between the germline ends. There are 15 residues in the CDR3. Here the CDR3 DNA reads TGTGCCAGCAGTTTGTGGGGGGGTCAGGGAGAAGGCTACACCTTC. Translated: CASSLWGGQGEGYTF.

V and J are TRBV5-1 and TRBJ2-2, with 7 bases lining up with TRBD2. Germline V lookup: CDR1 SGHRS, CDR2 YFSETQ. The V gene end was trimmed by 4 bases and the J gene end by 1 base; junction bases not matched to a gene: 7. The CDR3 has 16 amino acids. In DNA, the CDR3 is TGCGCCAGCAGCCCCCTGGCTAGCGGGAACACCGGGGAGCTGTTTTTT. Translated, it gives CASSPLASGNTGELFF. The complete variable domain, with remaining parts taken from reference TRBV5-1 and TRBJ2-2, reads KAGVTQTPRYLIKTRGQQVTLSCSPISGHRSVSWYQQTPGQGLQFLFEYFSETQRNKGNFPGRFSGRQFSNSRSEMNVSTLELGDSALYLCASSPLASGNTGELFFGEGSRLTVL.

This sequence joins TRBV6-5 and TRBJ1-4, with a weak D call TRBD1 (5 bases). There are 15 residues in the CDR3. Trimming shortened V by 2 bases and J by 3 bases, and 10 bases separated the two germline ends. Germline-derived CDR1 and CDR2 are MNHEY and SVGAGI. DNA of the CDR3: TGTGCCAGCAGTTACCGCGGGGGTGCTAATGAAAAACTGTTTTTT. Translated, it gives CASSYRGGANEKLFF.

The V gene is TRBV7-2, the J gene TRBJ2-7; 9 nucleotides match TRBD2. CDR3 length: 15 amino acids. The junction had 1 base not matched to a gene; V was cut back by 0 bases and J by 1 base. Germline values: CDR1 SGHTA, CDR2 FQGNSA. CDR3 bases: TGTGCCAGCAGCTTAGCGCTAGCGGGATCCTACGAGCAGTACTTC. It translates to CASSLALAGSYEQYF. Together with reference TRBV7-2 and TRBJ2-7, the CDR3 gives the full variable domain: GAGVSQSPSNKVTEKGKDVELRCDPISGHTALYWYRQSLGQGLEFLIYFQGNSAPDKSGLPSDRFSAERTGGSVSTLTIQRTQQEDSAVYLCASSLALAGSYEQYFGPGTRLTVT.

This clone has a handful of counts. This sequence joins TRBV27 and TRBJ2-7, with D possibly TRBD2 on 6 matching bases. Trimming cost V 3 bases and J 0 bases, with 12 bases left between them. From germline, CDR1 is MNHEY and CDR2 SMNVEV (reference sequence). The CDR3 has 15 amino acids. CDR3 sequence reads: CASSFLGGISYEQYF. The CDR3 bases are TGTGCCAGCAGTTTTTTGGGCGGGATCTCCTACGAGCAGTACTTC.

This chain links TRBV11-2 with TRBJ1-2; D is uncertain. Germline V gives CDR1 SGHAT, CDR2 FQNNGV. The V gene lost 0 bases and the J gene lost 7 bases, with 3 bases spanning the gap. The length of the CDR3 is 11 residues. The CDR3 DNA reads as TGTGCCAGCAGCTTAGAAGCTGGCTACACCTTC. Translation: CASSLEAGYTF.

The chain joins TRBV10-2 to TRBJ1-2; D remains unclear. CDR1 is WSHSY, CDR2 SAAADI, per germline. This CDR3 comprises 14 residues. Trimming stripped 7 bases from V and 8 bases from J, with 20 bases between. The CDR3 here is CASTPGRDWEGYTF. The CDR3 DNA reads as TGCGCCAGCACCCCAGGCCGGGATTGGGAAGGCTACACCTTC.

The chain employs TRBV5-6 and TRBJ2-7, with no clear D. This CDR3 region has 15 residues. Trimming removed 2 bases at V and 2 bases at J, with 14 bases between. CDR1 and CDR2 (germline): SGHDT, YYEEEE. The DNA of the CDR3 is TGTGCCAGCAGCTTTATAGCAGACTTCACCTACGAGCAGTACTTC. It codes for CASSFIADFTYEQYF.

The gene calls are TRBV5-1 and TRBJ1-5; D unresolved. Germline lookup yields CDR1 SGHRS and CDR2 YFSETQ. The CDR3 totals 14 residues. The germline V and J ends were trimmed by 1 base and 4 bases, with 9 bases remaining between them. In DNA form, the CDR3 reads TGCGCCAGCAGCTTGACAGACCGAAATCAGCCCCAGCATTTT. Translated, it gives CASSLTDRNQPQHF.

As DNA, the CDR3 is TGCGCCAGCAGCTTGGCCCGTGGCATATCACCCCTCCACTTT. Residues: CASSLARGISPLHF. The rearrangement uses TRBV5-1 and TRBJ1-6; D not certain. The CDR3 has 14 amino acids. Trimming left V 0 bases short and J 10 bases short, with 11 bases between. CDR1 SGHRS and CDR2 YFSETQ come from the germline V gene.

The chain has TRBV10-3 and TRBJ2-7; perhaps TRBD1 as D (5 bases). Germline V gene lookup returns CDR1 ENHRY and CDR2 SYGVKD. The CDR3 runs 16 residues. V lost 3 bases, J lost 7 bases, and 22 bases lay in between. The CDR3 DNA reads TGTGCCATCAGTGATCCTGGGCAGCCAAAGGGGCTGGAGCAGTACTTC. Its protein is CAISDPGQPKGLEQYF.

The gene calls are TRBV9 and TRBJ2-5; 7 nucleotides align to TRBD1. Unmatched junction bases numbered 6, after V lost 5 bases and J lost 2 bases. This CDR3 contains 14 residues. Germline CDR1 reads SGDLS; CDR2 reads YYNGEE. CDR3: CASSKGQPQETQYF. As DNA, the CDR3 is TGTGCCAGCAGTAAGGGACAGCCTCAAGAGACCCAGTACTTC. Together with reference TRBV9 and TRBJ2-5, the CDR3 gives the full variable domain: DSGVTQTPKHLITATGQRVTLRCSPRSGDLSVYWYQQSLDQGLQFLIQYYNGEERAKGNILERFSAQQFPDLHSELNLSSLELGDSALYFCASSKGQPQETQYFGPGTRLLVL.

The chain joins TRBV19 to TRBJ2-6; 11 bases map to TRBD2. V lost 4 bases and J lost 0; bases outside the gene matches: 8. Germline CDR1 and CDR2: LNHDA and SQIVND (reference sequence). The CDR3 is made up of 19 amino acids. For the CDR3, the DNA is TGTGCCAGTAGTACGAGTTTAGCGGGAGGGAGCTCTGGGGCCAACGTCCTGACTTTC. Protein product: CASSTSLAGGSSGANVLTF.

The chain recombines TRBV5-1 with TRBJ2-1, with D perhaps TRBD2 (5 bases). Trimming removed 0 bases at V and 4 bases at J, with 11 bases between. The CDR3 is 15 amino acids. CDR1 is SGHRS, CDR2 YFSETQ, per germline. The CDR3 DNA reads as TGCGCCAGCAGCTTGGAGATGGGGAGATACAATGAGCAGTTCTTC. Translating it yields CASSLEMGRYNEQFF.

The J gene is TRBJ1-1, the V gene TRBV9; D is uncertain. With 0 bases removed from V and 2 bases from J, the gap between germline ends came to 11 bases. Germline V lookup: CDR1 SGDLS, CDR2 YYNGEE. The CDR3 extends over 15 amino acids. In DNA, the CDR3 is TGTGCCAGCAGCGTAGCTGCGGGAGTTAACACTGAAGCTTTCTTT. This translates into CASSVAAGVNTEAFF.

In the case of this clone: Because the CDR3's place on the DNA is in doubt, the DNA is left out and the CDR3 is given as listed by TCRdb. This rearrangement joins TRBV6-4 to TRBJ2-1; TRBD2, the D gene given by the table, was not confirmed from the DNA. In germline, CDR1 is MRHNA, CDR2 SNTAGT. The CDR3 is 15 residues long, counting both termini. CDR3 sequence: CASSSGPAGGNEQFF.

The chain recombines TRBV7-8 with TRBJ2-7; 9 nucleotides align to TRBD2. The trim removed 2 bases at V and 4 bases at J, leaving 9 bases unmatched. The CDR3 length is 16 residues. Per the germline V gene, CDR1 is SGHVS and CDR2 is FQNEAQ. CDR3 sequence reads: CASSLISGSSGYEQYF. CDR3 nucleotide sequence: TGTGCCAGCAGCTTAATTAGCGGGAGCTCGGGATACGAGCAGTACTTC.

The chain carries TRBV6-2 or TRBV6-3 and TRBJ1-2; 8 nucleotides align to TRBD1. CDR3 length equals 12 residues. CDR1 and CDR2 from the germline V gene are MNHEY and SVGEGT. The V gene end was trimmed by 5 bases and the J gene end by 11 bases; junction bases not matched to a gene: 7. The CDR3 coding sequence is TGTGCCAGCAGTGAGGACAGGGTTGGTTACACCTTC. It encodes CASSEDRVGYTF.

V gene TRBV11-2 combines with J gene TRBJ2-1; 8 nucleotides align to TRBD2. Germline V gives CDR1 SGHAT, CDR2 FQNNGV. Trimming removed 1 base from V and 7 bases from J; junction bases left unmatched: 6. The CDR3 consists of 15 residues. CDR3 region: CASSLGSGRWNEQFF. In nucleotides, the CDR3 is TGTGCCAGCAGCTTAGGGAGCGGGAGATGGAATGAGCAGTTCTTC.

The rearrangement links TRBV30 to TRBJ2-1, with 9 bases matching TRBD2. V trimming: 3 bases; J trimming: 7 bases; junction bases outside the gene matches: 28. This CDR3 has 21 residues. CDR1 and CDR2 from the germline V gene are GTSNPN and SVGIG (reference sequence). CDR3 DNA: TGTGCCTGGAGCATCGTACGGCTTTTTGCTTCGGGAGATAGCGGGGGAAATGAGCAGTTCTTC. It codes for CAWSIVRLFASGDSGGNEQFF.